This TCR beta chain is drawn from a study of beta chain features in type 1 diabetes. Overall study: The patients were much like the healthy donors in age, gender and cell yields. The study, taken as a whole, reports: In all four CD4+ subsets, TCRB CDR3 length was significantly, moderately reduced in type 1 diabetes.

Germline V lookup: CDR1 LNHNV, CDR2 YYDKDF (reference sequence). Trimming shortened V by 3 bases and J by 7 bases, and 18 bases separated the two germline ends. CDR3 length: 15 residues. Expressed TCRB transcripts were sequenced because the entire RNA isolate underwent reverse transcription. Sequencing used immunoSEQ multiplex PCR; TCRdb keeps in-frame clones, though not all of them. The sample has about 180,000 clones; roughly 8% are singletons. Notes on this clone: Its antigen is unidentified.

Purity above 95% was achieved in all sorted populations. This clonotype was obtained from a woman in her forties with type 1 diabetes. Sequencing was done on a sample of central memory CD4+ T cells from blood. The chain combines TRBV15 with TRBJ1-2, with D possibly TRBD1 on 6 matching bases. In nucleotides, the CDR3 is TGTGCCACCAGCAGTGGGACACCTGAATCTTTTGGCTACACCTTC. It encodes CATSSGTPESFGYTF.